This TCR beta chain was identified during a study of T-cell memory formation after mild COVID-19. A single record per CDR3 protein comes from TCRdb applying MiXCR to the 5' RACE reads. The data hold 500,000 to 550,000 distinct CDR3 sequences, with over 20% observed a single time. This CDR3 spans 17 amino acids. Trimming cost V 3 bases and J 1 base; bases outside gene matches: 5. The sample taken for sequencing was PBMCs or a T cell subset sorted from them (not recorded which). The clonotype comes from an adult woman who had mild COVID-19 (a few samples of this study predate the infection). Cell type and time point are not known. This sequence joins TRBV12-3 or TRBV12-4 and TRBJ2-6; the match to TRBD1 covers 8 bases. CDR3 nucleotide sequence: TGTGCCAGCAGTTTTTCAGGGGGCGCTTCTGGGGCCAACGTCCTGACTTTC. It codes for CASSFSGGASGANVLTF.